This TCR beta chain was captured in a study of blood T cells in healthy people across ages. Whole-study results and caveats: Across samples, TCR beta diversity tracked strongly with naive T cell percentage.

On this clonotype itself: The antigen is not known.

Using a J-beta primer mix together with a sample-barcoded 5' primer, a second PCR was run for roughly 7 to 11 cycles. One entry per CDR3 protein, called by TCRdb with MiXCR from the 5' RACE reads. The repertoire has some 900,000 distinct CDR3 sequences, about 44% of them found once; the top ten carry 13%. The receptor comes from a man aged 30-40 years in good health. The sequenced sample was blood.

CDR3 amino acids: CASSLKRGEPETEAFF. The CDR3 bases are TGTGCCAGCAGTTTAAAGCGTGGCGAGCCGGAGACTGAAGCTTTCTTT. The chain combines TRBV12-3 or TRBV12-4 with TRBJ1-1; D ambiguous. This CDR3 region has 16 residues. V dropped 2 bases and J dropped 5 bases, with 18 bases sitting between them.